This T cell receptor beta chain was observed in a study of blood T cell repertoires in COVID-19. Turning to the study itself: The United States, Italy and Spain supplied acute and convalescent COVID-19 samples. T cells, B-cell-depleted T cells, or PBMCs supplied cDNA or gDNA.

The CDR3 is made up of 21 amino acids. CDR1 and CDR2 (germline): SGHRS, YFSETQ. Trimming took 0 bases from V and 3 from J, leaving 28 bases between them. The authors' processing: Reference gene primer amplification in the assay estimated nucleated cell counts. Measured with immunoSEQ multiplex PCR; TCRdb has only the in-frame clones, and not every one. The V and J calls and clone size come from that table; D and trimming were worked out from the DNA. Of around 170,000 clones in the sample, about 85% were seen once. The sequence derives from a man between 60 and 75 years old with acute or convalescent COVID-19. Source material: peripheral blood. The chain carries TRBV5-1 and TRBJ1-5; D gene ambiguous. The CDR3 bases are TGCGCCAGCAGCTTGGCACGTATACACCTCCGAACAAAGATTACCAATCAGCCCCAGCATTTT. Translation gives CASSLARIHLRTKITNQPQHF.